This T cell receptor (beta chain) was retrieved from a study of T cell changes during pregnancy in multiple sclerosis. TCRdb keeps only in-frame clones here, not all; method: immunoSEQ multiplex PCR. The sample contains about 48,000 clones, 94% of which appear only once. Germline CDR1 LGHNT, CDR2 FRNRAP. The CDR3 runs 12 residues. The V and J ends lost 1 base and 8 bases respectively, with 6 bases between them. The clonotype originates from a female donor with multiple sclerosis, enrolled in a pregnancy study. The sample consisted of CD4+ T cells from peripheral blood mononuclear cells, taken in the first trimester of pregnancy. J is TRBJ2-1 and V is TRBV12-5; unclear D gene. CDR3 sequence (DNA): TGTGCTAGTGGTTTGGACTCTCATGAGCAGTTCTTC. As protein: CASGLDSHEQFF.